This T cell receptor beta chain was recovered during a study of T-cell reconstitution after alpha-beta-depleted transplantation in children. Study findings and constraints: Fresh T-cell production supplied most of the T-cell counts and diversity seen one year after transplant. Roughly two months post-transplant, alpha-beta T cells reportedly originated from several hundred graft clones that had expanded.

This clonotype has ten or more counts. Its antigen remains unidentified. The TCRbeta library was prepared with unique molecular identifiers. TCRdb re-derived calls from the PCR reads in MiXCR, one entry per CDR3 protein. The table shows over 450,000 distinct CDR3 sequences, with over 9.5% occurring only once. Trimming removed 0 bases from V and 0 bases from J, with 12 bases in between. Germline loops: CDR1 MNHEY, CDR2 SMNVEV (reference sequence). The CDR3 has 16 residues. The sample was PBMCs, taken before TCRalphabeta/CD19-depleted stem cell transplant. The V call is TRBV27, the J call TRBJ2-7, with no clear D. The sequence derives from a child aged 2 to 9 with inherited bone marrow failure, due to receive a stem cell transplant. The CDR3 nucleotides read TGTGCCAGCAGTTTATCGTTTGGGTTTTTCTCCTACGAGCAGTACTTC. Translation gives CASSLSFGFFSYEQYF.